Below, one TCR beta chain is given with its context. The data stem from a study of cytomegalovirus exposure and HLA in healthy donors. V dropped 9 bases and J dropped 3; count of bases not matched to a gene: 6. CDR3 length: 14 residues. Germline V gives CDR1 LNHNV, CDR2 YYDKDF (reference sequence). In the PCR, 60 Vbeta and 13 Jbeta primers were used. Sequencing used immunoSEQ multiplex PCR; TCRdb keeps in-frame clones, though not all of them. The sample lists approximately 100,000 clones, 76% occurring once. Despite likely unrecorded immune exposures, the donors were nominally healthy at the time of sampling.

The material sequenced was PBMCs. V gene TRBV15 combines with J gene TRBJ2-3; the match to TRBD2 covers 10 bases. This TCR was recovered from a man aged 40-49 years in good health and CMV-seronegative. The CDR3 sequence is CATRTSGTTDTQYF. The CDR3 nucleotides read TGTGCCACTCGAACTAGCGGGACGACAGATACGCAGTATTTT.